This passage covers 5 T cell receptor beta chains from one sample sequenced in a study of blood T cell repertoires in COVID-19. The data were produced by immunoSEQ multiplex PCR, yet TCRdb's version contains in-frame clones alone and is incomplete. The data contain 65,000 to 80,000 clones, more than 90% of them singletons. What was sequenced was peripheral blood. These receptors were obtained from a human donor in a cohort sampled during active COVID-19.

This CDR3 reads CASSPRQHGYTF. For the CDR3, the DNA is TGTGCCAGCAGCCCACGACAGCACGGCTACACCTTC. The rearrangement links TRBV5-8 to TRBJ1-2, with D perhaps matching TRBD1 (5 bases). Germline loops: CDR1 SGHTS, CDR2 YDEGEE. Trimming left V 4 bases short and J 8 bases short, with 12 bases between. This CDR3 region has 12 residues. Filled out from reference TRBV5-8 and TRBJ1-2, the complete variable domain reads EAGVTQSPTHLIKTRGQQATLRCSPISGHTSVYWYQQALGLGLQFLLWYDEGEERNRGNFPPRFSGRQFPNYSSELNVNALELEDSALYLCASSPRQHGYTFGSGTRLTVV.

CDR3 DNA sequence: TGTGCCAGCAGCTGGGGGACAGCCTACGAGCAGTACTTC. It specifies CASSWGTAYEQYF. The V call is TRBV7-6, the J call TRBJ2-7; 7 positions match TRBD1. CDR1 is SGHVS, CDR2 FNYEAQ, per germline. The J segment lost 2 bases and the V segment lost 4 bases, leaving 2 bases of the junction unmatched. The CDR3 length is 13 residues.

The J gene is TRBJ2-1, the V gene TRBV21-1; the table's D call of TRBD1 was not tested on the DNA. TRBV21-1 represents a pseudogene. The CDR3 is 16 residues long. This CDR3 is CASSKPDRSSYNEQFF. In DNA form, the CDR3 reads TGTGCCAGCAGCAAGCCCGACAGGTCGAGCTACAATGAGCAGTTCTTC.

V usage is TRBV28 and J usage is TRBJ2-1, with TRBD1 matching over 9 bases. Germline loops: CDR1 MDHEN, CDR2 SYDVKM. The CDR3 has 13 amino acids. The V segment lost 8 bases and the J segment 10 bases; nucleotides outside the gene matches: 9. The CDR3 region is CASHRGRGGEQFF. The CDR3, as DNA: TGTGCCAGCCACAGGGGGCGAGGCGGGGAGCAGTTCTTC.

This clone appeared once. This sequence joins TRBV2 and TRBJ1-1, with TRBD1 identical over 9 bases. The J segment lost 0 bases and the V segment lost 6 bases, leaving 8 bases of the junction unmatched. CDR1 and CDR2 from the germline V gene are SNHLY and FYNNEI. This CDR3 contains 16 residues. Here the CDR3 DNA reads TGTGCCAGCAGACAGGGGGCGATGCCCATGAACACTGAAGCTTTCTTT. This encodes CASRQGAMPMNTEAFF.